Below are 16 T cell receptor beta chains sequenced from a single sample in a study of cytomegalovirus exposure and HLA in healthy donors. The PCR was carried out with 60 Vbeta primers and 13 Jbeta primers. Data came from immunoSEQ multiplex PCR; TCRdb stores just in-frame clones and leaves some out. The sample lists 130,000 to 150,000 clones; around four fifths were seen once. The sequenced sample was PBMCs. The source is a woman aged 55-70 years in good health and CMV-seropositive.

The chain couples TRBV9 to TRBJ1-2, with 7 positions matching TRBD1. CDR3 length: 14 amino acids. The V gene's germline CDR1 is SGDLS and CDR2 YYNGEE. With 1 base clipped from V and 5 bases from J, the junction kept 5 bases outside the gene matches. CDR3 DNA sequence: TGTGCCAGCAGCGTATCGGACAGGAGTTATGGCTACACCTTC. It specifies CASSVSDRSYGYTF.

The J gene is TRBJ1-4, the V gene TRBV25-1; D is undetermined. The V gene's germline CDR1 is MGHDK and CDR2 SYGVNS. The CDR3 extends over 14 amino acids. The germline V and J ends were trimmed by 6 bases and 8 bases, with 16 bases remaining between them. As DNA, the CDR3 is TGTGCCAGCAGATCCCGGGAAGACGGGGAAAAACTGTTTTTT. Protein sequence: CASRSREDGEKLFF.

The gene calls are TRBV29-1 and TRBJ2-1; D is perhaps TRBD1 (6 bases). V lost 5 bases and J lost 0, with 8 bases in between. CDR1 and CDR2 from the germline V gene are SQVTM and ANQGSEA. CDR3 length equals 13 residues. The CDR3 coding sequence is TGCAGCGTTAGACAGGTCTCCTACAATGAGCAGTTCTTC. Translated: CSVRQVSYNEQFF.

The CDR3 spells CAWTGTSGSNEQFF. CDR3 nucleotides: TGTGCCTGGACCGGGACTAGCGGTTCCAATGAGCAGTTCTTC. The rearrangement uses TRBV30 and TRBJ2-1; 11 positions match TRBD2. This CDR3 is 14 amino acids long. V lost 4 bases, J lost 6 bases, and 5 bases stayed unmatched. CDR1 GTSNPN and CDR2 SVGIG come from the germline V gene (reference sequence).

The chain links TRBV7-2 to TRBJ2-1; TRBD2 aligns across 12 bases. CDR1 SGHTA and CDR2 FQGNSA come from the germline V gene. The CDR3 is 18 residues long. Trimming at V came to 1 base and at J to 6 bases, leaving 10 bases not matched to a gene. CDR3: CASSLDPSGRAGRNEQFF. In DNA, the CDR3 is TGTGCCAGCAGCTTAGATCCTAGCGGGAGGGCCGGCCGCAATGAGCAGTTCTTC.

This chain joins TRBV15 and TRBJ2-1, with 8 bases fitting TRBD2. CDR1 is LNHNV and CDR2 is YYDKDF in the germline V gene (reference sequence). The CDR3 spans 15 residues. V dropped 4 bases and J dropped 6; count of bases not matched to a gene: 8. CDR3 nucleotides: TGTGCCACCAGCAAACGCCGGGAGGGCCCCAATGAGCAGTTCTTC. Translated, it gives CATSKRREGPNEQFF.

The V call is TRBV27, the J call TRBJ2-5; D might be TRBD1 (5 bases). Germline CDR1 and CDR2: MNHEY and SMNVEV (reference sequence). There are 9 residues in the CDR3. Trimming took 11 bases from V and 5 from J, leaving 6 bases between them. Here the CDR3 reads CAGAETQYF. As DNA, the CDR3 is TGTGCCGGGGCGGAGACCCAGTACTTC.

The chain has TRBV6-1 and TRBJ1-5, with a possible D match to TRBD1 (6 bases). The germline gives CDR1 MNHNS, CDR2 SASEGT. The CDR3 totals 13 residues. Trimming removed 5 bases from V and 6 bases from J, with 11 bases in between. CDR3 sequence reads: CASSIQGTQPQHF. CDR3 bases: TGTGCCAGCAGTATACAGGGAACTCAGCCCCAGCATTTT.

This clone was seen a handful of times. The chain recombines TRBV29-1 with TRBJ2-1, with 9 bases matching TRBD2. Germline assignment: CDR1 SQVTM and CDR2 ANQGSEA. V lost 6 bases, J lost 3 bases, and 6 bases stayed unmatched. This CDR3 region has 14 residues. DNA for the CDR3: TGCAGCGTCGCGACTAGCGGCAGCTACAATGAGCAGTTCTTC. This sequence encodes CSVATSGSYNEQFF.

This clone was recorded a few times. V is TRBV7-2 and J is TRBJ1-1, with D perhaps TRBD1 (6 bases). This CDR3 is built from 14 residues. The germline V and J ends were trimmed by 3 bases and 4 bases, with 12 bases remaining between them. From germline, CDR1 is SGHTA and CDR2 FQGNSA. This CDR3 reads CASSFLGQPTEAFF. The CDR3 coding sequence is TGTGCCAGCAGCTTCCTTGGACAGCCCACTGAAGCTTTCTTT.

V usage is TRBV6-4 and J usage is TRBJ2-6, with D tentatively TRBD1 (5 bases). The CDR3 is 15 amino acids. Deletions cut 4 bases from V and 2 bases from J, with 9 bases between. Germline CDR1 reads MRHNA; CDR2 reads SNTAGT. CDR3 protein: CASSVDSAGANVLTF. Written as DNA, the CDR3 is TGTGCCAGCAGTGTCGACAGTGCTGGGGCCAACGTCCTGACTTTC.

The V call is TRBV18, the J call TRBJ2-2; no firm D call. The CDR3 is made up of 12 amino acids. V was pared by 8 bases and J by 6 bases, with 10 bases between. CDR1 and CDR2 from the germline V gene are KGHSH and LQKENI. This chain's CDR3 is CASRTAPGELFF. For the CDR3, the DNA is TGTGCCAGCCGCACAGCCCCCGGGGAGCTGTTTTTT.

J is TRBJ1-2 and V is TRBV7-3; perhaps TRBD1 as D (6 bases). The germline gives CDR1 SGHTA, CDR2 FQGTGA. Trimming stripped 5 bases from V and 8 bases from J, with 21 bases between. The CDR3 has 15 amino acids. In nucleotides, the CDR3 is TGTGCCAGCAGCGCCTACCTCCTGGCAGGGGAAGGCTACACCTTC. Its translation: CASSAYLLAGEGYTF. The full variable domain, rest sourced from reference TRBV7-3 and TRBJ1-2, is GAGVSQTPSNKVTEKGKYVELRCDPISGHTALYWYRQSLGQGPEFLIYFQGTGAADDSGLPNDRFFAVRPEGSVSTLKIQRTERGDSAVYLCASSAYLLAGEGYTFGSGTRLTVV.

The CDR3 DNA is TGCAGCGTTGAGGACAGGGGGGACATCTATGGCTACACCTTC. Amino acid sequence: CSVEDRGDIYGYTF. This rearrangement joins TRBV29-1 to TRBJ1-2; 10 bases are a match to TRBD1. The length of the CDR3 is 14 residues. In germline, CDR1 is SQVTM, CDR2 ANQGSEA. V gave up 3 bases and J gave up 4 bases; unmatched junction bases: 5.

V usage is TRBV14 and J usage is TRBJ1-2, with D perhaps matching TRBD1 (5 bases). CDR3 length: 15 residues. CDR1 SGHDN and CDR2 FVKESK come from the germline V gene. V lost 0 bases to trimming and J lost 4 bases, with 12 bases between them. The CDR3 nucleotides read TGTGCCAGCAGCCAAGATCTCTCAGGGTCCTATGGCTACACCTTC. This codes for CASSQDLSGSYGYTF.

The chain joins TRBV2 to TRBJ2-1; TRBD2 matches 8 bases. This CDR3 has 15 residues. Germline-derived CDR1 and CDR2 are SNHLY and FYNNEI. The V gene end was trimmed by 9 bases and the J gene end by 3 bases; junction bases not matched to a gene: 10. This CDR3 is CASSFSGTSYNEQFF. In nucleotides, the CDR3 is TGTGCCAGTTCCTTCTCCGGGACTAGCTACAATGAGCAGTTCTTC.